This TCR beta chain was found in a study of T cell repertoires in cytomegalovirus infection. Study-wide background: CMV epitopes in the study were HLA-C-restricted (recently identified) and HLA-B-restricted (well studied). Evidence of both CMV infection and a matching HLA type came from public TCR beta signatures. Findings and caveats of the study: Dominant in the ex vivo response were TCR beta clonotypes restricted by HLA-C and specific for CMV. People with CMV and the relevant HLA were identified by cumulative public TCR beta family frequency.

Germline V gene data show CDR1 as SGHAT and CDR2 as FQNNGV. The V end lost 0 bases, the J end lost 4 bases, and 16 bases lay between the germline ends. This CDR3 contains 17 residues. Via MiXCR, TCRdb re-called the reads, giving one row per CDR3 protein. The data contain some 800,000 distinct CDR3 sequences, around a third of them singletons. As for this clonotype: Antigen specificity is unknown.

The receptor's source is a human donor in good health (CMV status not recorded). Some clones in this sample may be carry-over from other donors' samples. Specimen: cultured CD8+ T cells from PBMCs, collected from culture after CMV antigen stimulation. The chain carries TRBV11-2 and TRBJ1-5; D is undetermined. Here the CDR3 DNA reads TGTGCCAGCAGCTTAGAGGGTGCCATATCACTAAATCAGCCCCAGCATTTT. Its translation: CASSLEGAISLNQPQHF.